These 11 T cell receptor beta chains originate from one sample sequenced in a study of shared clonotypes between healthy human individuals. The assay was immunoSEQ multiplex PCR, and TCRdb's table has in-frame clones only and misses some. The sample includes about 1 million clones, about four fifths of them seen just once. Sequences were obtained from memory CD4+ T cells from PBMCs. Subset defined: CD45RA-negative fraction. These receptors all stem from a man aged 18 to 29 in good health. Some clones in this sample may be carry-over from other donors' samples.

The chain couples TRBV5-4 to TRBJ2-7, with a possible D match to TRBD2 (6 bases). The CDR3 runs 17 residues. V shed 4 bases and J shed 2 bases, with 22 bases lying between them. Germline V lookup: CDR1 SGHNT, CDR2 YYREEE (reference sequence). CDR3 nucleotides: TGTGCCAGCAGCCTGGGGGGAGCAGGGATCATACCCTACGAGCAGTACTTC. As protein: CASSLGGAGIIPYEQYF. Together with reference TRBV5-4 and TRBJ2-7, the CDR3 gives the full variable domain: ETGVTQSPTHLIKTRGQQVTLRCSSQSGHNTVSWYQQALGQGPQFIFQYYREEENGRGNFPPRFSGLQFPNYSSELNVNALELDDSALYLCASSLGGAGIIPYEQYFGPGTRLTVT.

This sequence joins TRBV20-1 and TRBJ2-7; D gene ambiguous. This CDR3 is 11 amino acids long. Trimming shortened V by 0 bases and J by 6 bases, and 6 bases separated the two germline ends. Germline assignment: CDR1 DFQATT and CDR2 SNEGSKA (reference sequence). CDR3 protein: CSARDLTEQYF. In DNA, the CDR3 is TGCAGTGCTAGAGATCTTACCGAGCAGTACTTC.

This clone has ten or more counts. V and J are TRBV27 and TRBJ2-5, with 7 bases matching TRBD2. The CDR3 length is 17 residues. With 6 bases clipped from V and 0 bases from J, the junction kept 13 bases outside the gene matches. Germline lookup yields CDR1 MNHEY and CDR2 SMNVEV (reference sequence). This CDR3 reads CASRKTGGFPYQETQYF. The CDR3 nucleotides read TGTGCCAGCAGAAAAACCGGGGGGTTCCCGTACCAAGAGACCCAGTACTTC.

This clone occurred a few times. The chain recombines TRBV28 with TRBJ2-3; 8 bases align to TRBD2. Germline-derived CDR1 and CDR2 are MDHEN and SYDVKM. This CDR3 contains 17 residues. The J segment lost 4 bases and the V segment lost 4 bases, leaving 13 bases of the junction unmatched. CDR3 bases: TGTGCCAGCAGTTCCCCGGGGGGGAGCAGGGGACCAGATACGCAGTATTTT. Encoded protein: CASSSPGGSRGPDTQYF.

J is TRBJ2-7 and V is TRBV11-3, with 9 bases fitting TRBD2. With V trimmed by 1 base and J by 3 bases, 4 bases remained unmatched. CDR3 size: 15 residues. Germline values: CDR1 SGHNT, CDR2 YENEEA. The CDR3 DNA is TGTGCCAGCAGCTTAGGTCCTAGCGGGAACTACGAGCAGTACTTC. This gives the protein CASSLGPSGNYEQYF.

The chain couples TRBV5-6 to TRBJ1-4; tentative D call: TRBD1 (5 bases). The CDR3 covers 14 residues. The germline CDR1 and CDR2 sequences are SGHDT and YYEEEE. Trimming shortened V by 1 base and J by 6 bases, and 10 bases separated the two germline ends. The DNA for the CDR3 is TGTGCCAGCAGCTTGTCATTAGGGGATGAAAAACTGTTTTTT. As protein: CASSLSLGDEKLFF.

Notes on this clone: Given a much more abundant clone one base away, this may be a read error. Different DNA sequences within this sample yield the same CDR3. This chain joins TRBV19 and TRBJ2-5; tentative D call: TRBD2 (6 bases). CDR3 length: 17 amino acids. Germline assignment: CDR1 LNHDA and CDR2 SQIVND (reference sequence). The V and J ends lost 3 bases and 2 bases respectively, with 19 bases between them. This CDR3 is CASSMGVGGAKQETQYF. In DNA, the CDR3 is TGTGCCAGTAGTATGGGGGTAGGAGGGGCGAAACAAGAGACCCAGTACTTC. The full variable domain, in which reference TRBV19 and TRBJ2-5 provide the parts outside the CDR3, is DGGITQSPKYLFRKEGQNVTLSCEQNLNHDAMYWYRQDPGQGLRLIYYSQIVNDFQKGDIAEGYSVSREKKESFPLTVTSAQKNPTAFYLCASSMGVGGAKQETQYFGPGTRLLVL.

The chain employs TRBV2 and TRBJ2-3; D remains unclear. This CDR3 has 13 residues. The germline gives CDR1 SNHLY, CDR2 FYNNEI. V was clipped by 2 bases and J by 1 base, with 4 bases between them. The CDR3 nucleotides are TGTGCCAGCAGTGAAAGACGCACAGATACGCAGTATTTT. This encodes CASSERRTDTQYF.

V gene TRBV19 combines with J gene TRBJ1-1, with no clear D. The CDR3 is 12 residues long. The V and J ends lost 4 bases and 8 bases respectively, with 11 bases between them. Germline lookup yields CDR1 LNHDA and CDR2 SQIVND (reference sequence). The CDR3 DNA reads TGTGCCAGTAGTAGTTCTCGAGTAGAAGCTTTCTTT. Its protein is CASSSSRVEAFF.

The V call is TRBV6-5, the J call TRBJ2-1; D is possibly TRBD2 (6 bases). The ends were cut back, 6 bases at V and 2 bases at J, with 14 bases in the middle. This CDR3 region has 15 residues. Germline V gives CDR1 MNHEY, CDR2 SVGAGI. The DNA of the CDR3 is TGTGCCAGCAGGTCCGGGACTTTTACCTACAATGAGCAGTTCTTC. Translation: CASRSGTFTYNEQFF.

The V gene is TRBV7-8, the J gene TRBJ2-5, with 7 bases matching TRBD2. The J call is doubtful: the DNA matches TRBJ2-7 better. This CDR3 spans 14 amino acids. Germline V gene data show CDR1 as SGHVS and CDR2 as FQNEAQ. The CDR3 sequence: CASSTGTISYEQYF. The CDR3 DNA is TGTGCCAGCAGCACCGGGACTATTTCCTACGAGCAGTACTTC.